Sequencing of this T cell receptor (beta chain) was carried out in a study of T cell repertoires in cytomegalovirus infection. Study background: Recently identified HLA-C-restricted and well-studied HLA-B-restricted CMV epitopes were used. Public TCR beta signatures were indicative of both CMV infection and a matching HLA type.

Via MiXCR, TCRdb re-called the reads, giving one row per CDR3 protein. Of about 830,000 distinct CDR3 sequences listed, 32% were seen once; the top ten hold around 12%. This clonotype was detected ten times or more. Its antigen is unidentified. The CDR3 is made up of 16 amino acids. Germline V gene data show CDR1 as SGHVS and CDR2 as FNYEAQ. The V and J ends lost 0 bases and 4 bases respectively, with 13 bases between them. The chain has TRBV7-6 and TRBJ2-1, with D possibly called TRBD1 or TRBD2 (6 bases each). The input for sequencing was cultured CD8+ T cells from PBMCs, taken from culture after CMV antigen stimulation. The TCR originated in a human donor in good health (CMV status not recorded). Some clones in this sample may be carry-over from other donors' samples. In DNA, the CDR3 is TGTGCCAGCAGCTTAGCCGCCGGGGGCCCTTACAATGAGCAGTTCTTC. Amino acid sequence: CASSLAAGGPYNEQFF.